Below, one TCR beta chain is given with its context. The antigen remains undetermined. The data belong to a study of T cell responses to AZD1222 COVID-19 vaccine. Turning to the study itself: Doses given second, at about 4 or about 12 weeks, were pooled.

Study-wide findings and caveats: Dominant at 160-218 and 743-854, vaccine-associated CD4 TCRs also spanned spike. At study baseline, merely several AZD1222 recipients were seropositive.

TCRdb keeps only in-frame clones here, not all; method: immunoSEQ multiplex PCR. The table has approximately 150,000 clones, roughly nine tenths seen once. Between the trimmed V and J ends, which lost 9 bases and 2 bases, there was a span of 17 bases. This CDR3 contains 15 residues. Germline assignment: CDR1 SGDLS and CDR2 YYNGEE. The V call is TRBV9, the J call TRBJ2-2; no firm D call. Material: peripheral blood, obtained on day 0 of AZD1222 vaccination. This receptor was identified in an adult in good health. As DNA, the CDR3 is TGTGCCACCTCTCCGGTGGACGTCAACACCGGGGAGCTGTTTTTT. It encodes CATSPVDVNTGELFF.